This T cell receptor beta chain comes out of a study of OX40 agonist ivuxolimab in advanced cancers. Looking at the study overall: The group had a mean age of about 60 years, ranged from about 20 to 90, and was 80% to 90% male. 40% to 50% of patients had received prior checkpoint inhibitor therapy. Among those treated, three patients had partial responses, one with hepatocellular carcinoma and two with cutaneous melanoma.

Method: immunoSEQ multiplex PCR; TCRdb's copy keeps in-frame clones and lacks some. The table lists 65,000 to 85,000 clones, around 90% of them singletons, with around 0.18% in the top ten. Trimming removed 0 bases from V and 4 bases from J, with 7 bases in between. CDR3 size: 13 residues. Germline CDR1 is SGDLS and CDR2 is YYNGEE. This chain joins TRBV9 and TRBJ1-2; D perhaps matches TRBD1 (5 bases). The source is an adult with an advanced solid tumor such as melanoma, head and neck, liver or kidney cancer. Sequencing used CD4+ or CD8+ T cells sorted from blood, obtained in a trial of the OX40 agonist ivuxolimab. This chain's CDR3 is CASSVAGTYGYTF. The DNA for the CDR3 is TGTGCCAGCAGCGTAGCGGGGACCTATGGCTACACCTTC.